These 2 T cell receptor beta chains originate from one sample sequenced in a study of cytomegalovirus exposure and HLA in healthy donors. Primers for the PCR totalled 60 Vbeta and 13 Jbeta. The table came from immunoSEQ multiplex PCR; TCRdb's copy has only in-frame clones and leaves some out. The table records more than 100,000 clones, approximately 80% of them present only once. The sample consisted of PBMCs. These receptors all stem from a female donor in good health and CMV-seropositive.

This rearrangement joins TRBV29-1 to TRBJ1-3; 9 nucleotides align to TRBD1. The CDR3 has 13 amino acids. V shed 7 bases, J shed 4 bases, and the junction held 5 bases outside the gene matches. CDR1 SQVTM and CDR2 ANQGSEA come from the germline V gene. CDR3 coding DNA: TGCAGCGGGCTGGGACAGGGAGGAAACACCATATATTTT. This sequence encodes CSGLGQGGNTIYF.

The rearrangement joins TRBV18 to TRBJ2-5, with a tentative D call TRBD1 (6 bases). CDR1 is KGHSH and CDR2 is LQKENI in the germline V gene. The CDR3 runs 14 residues. Trimming removed 8 bases at V and 1 base at J, with 14 bases between. For the CDR3, the DNA is TGTGCCAGCAGACCCGACAGGTTCCAAGAGACCCAGTACTTC. This codes for CASRPDRFQETQYF.